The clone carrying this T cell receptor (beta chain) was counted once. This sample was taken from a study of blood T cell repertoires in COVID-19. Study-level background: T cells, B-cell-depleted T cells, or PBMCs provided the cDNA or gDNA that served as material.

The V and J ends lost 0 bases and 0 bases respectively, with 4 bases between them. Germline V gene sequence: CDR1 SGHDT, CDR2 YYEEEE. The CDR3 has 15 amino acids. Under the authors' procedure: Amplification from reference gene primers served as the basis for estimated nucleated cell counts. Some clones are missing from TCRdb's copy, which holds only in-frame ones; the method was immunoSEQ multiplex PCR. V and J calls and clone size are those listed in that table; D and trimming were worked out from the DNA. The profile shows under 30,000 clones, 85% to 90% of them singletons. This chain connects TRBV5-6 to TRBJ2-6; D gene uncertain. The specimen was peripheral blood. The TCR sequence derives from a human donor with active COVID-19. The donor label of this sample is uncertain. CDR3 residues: CASSLAGSGANVLTF. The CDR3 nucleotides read TGTGCCAGCAGCTTGGCGGGCTCTGGGGCCAACGTCCTGACTTTC.